This TCR beta chain stems from a study of T cells after posttransplantation cyclophosphamide. Some clones are missing from TCRdb's copy, which holds only in-frame ones; the method was immunoSEQ multiplex PCR. The profile shows approximately 47,000 clones, around nine tenths of them singletons. Looked up from germline, CDR1 is KGHSH and CDR2 is LQKENI. The CDR3 contains 14 residues. Trimming cost V 8 bases and J 1 base; bases outside gene matches: 5. The sequence came from a woman aged 50 to 60 in good health and a related stem cell transplant donor. The V and J genes are TRBV18 and TRBJ2-3; 8 nucleotides match TRBD1. Sequencing input: PBMCs. This CDR3 reads CASRPGQGTDTQYF. As DNA, the CDR3 is TGTGCCAGCAGACCGGGACAGGGCACAGATACGCAGTATTTT.